This T cell receptor (beta chain) was sequenced during a study of shared clonotypes between healthy human individuals. At the level of the study: Researchers assigned three CD4 naive, three CD4 memory, two CD8 naive and one CD8 memory plate to each donor.

A word on this clone: Its matching antigen is unknown. In the same sample, other DNA sequences code for this CDR3.

Study-wide points: Sample collection involved blood only; tissue repertoires are likely different.

CD45RA+ naive and CD45RA-negative memory subsets were separated from CD4+ cells. The assay was run at deep level. Clones were sequenced by immunoSEQ multiplex PCR, and TCRdb holds only the in-frame ones, with some missing. The repertoire holds 1.6 million or so clones, with 97% to 99% as singletons. The V and J ends lost 5 bases and 4 bases respectively, with 9 bases between them. The germline CDR1 and CDR2 sequences are DFQATT and SNEGSKA (reference sequence). The CDR3 runs to 11 residues. The receptor was derived from a man younger than 40 in good health. Material: naive CD4+ T cells sorted from blood. Described subset: CD45RA+ positively selected. This chain uses TRBV20-1 with TRBJ2-7; possibly TRBD1 or TRBD2 for D (5 bases each). The CDR3 DNA sequence: TGCAGTGCTTCCGGGGCTTACGAGCAGTACTTC. This translates into CSASGAYEQYF.